Sequencing of this T cell receptor beta chain was carried out in a study of post-analysis software for immune sequencing data. General study results and limits: In patients, TRBV5-6, TRBV5-1 and TRBV20-1 belonged to about five TRBV segments found more frequently than in controls. Versus controls, multiple sclerosis patients showed significantly lower diversity (normalized Chao1). The authors found that F measure strongly co-clustered same-batch samples.

The length of the CDR3 is 11 residues. V gave up 6 bases and J gave up 1 base, with 6 bases separating them. Germline CDR1 is DFQATT and CDR2 is SNEGSKA (reference sequence). As concerns this clonotype: The target antigen is unknown.

cDNA libraries for TCR beta contained unique molecular identifiers. T cells, about 0.9 to 11 million of them, yielded 500,000 or so cDNA molecules. TCRdb used MiXCR to reprocess the PCR reads, holding one entry per CDR3 protein. The profile shows some 800,000 distinct CDR3 sequences, around 45% of them singletons. J is TRBJ1-1 and V is TRBV20-1; perhaps TRBD1 as D (5 bases). This TCR was recovered from a girl between 5 and 17 years old with multiple sclerosis. The sample was blood. CDR3 nucleotide sequence: TGCAGTGCCACAGGGAACACTGAAGCTTTCTTT. It codes for CSATGNTEAFF.